This T cell receptor (beta chain) was sequenced during a study of CD8+ T cells in alopecia areata. Study conclusions and caveats: Alopecia totalis/universalis scalp especially showed more expanded CD8+ clones than normal scalp.

Stated treatment: oral pan-JAK inhibitor, 5-10 mg twice daily. In each case, RNA was isolated and then reverse transcribed into cDNA as the sequencing template. The method was immunoSEQ multiplex PCR; TCRdb's version includes in-frame clones alone and lacks a portion of them. The sample lists approximately 280,000 clones, 55% to 70% occurring once. The CDR3 runs 16 residues. Unmatched junction bases numbered 10, after V lost 2 bases and J lost 6 bases. Germline CDR1 is SGHNT and CDR2 is YYREEE (reference sequence). This clone was counted only a few times. The antigen is undetermined. This clonotype was obtained from a human donor with alopecia areata. The V gene is TRBV5-4, the J gene TRBJ2-5; TRBD1 agrees at 10 bases. The sequences come from CD4+ T cells sorted from blood, collected at week 24, from a patient treated with tofacitinib. CDR3 nucleotides: TGTGCCAGCAGCTTAGGGACAGGGGTAGCGGAAAAGACCCAGTACTTC. This encodes CASSLGTGVAEKTQYF.